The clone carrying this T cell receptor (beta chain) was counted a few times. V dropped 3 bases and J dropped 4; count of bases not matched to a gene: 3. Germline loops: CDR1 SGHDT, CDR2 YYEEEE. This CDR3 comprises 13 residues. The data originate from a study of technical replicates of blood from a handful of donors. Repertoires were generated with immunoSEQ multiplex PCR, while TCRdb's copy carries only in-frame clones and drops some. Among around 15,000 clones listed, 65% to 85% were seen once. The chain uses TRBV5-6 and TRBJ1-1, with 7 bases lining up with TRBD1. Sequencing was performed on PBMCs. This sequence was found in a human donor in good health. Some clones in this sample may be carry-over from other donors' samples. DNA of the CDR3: TGTGCCAGCAGCTCCAGGGGGAGCACTGAAGCTTTCTTT. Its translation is CASSSRGSTEAFF. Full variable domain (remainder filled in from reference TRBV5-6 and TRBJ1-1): DAGVTQSPTHLIKTRGQQVTLRCSPKSGHDTVSWYQQALGQGPQFIFQYYEEEERQRGNFPDRFSGHQFPNYSSELNVNALLLGDSALYLCASSSRGSTEAFFGQGTRLTVV.